A selection of T cell receptor beta chains follows, all from one sample in a study of blood T cells in healthy people across ages. TCRdb ran MiXCR on the 5' RACE reads and lists one entry per CDR3 protein. The sample contains hundreds of thousands of distinct CDR3 sequences, over 40% of which appear only once. Sequencing was carried out using blood. The origin of the receptors is a woman older than 75 in good health. Both conserved end residues are part of each CDR3. D genes are given only for firm matches. Part of the rows lack a size; the others show once, few, many or a class for expanded clones.

j_call: TRBJ1-2; v_call: TRBV27; cdr3_length: 16; d_call: TRBD1; clone_size: many; cdr3_nt: TGTGCCAGCAAGGATAGTAACAGGGGCTCTAACTATGGCTACACCTTC; cdr3_aa: CASKDSNRGSNYGYTF
j_call: TRBJ1-2; v_call: TRBV29-1; cdr3_length: 13; d_call: .; clone_size: .; cdr3_nt: TGCAGCGTCGGACATCGGGGGGCGAATGGCTACACCTTC; cdr3_aa: CSVGHRGANGYTF
j_call: TRBJ2-1; v_call: TRBV20-1; cdr3_length: 16; d_call: .; clone_size: once; cdr3_nt: TGCAATGCTAGACCCCTCGCGGGGAGCTCCTACAATGAGCAGTTCTTC; cdr3_aa: CNARPLAGSSYNEQFF
j_call: TRBJ2-3; v_call: TRBV20-1; cdr3_length: 15; d_call: TRBD2; clone_size: .; cdr3_nt: TGCAGTGCCCCAGGGAGGGCCGTCGGCACAGGTACGCAGTATTTT; cdr3_aa: CSAPGRAVGTGTQYF
j_call: TRBJ1-3; v_call: TRBV6-1; cdr3_length: 13; d_call: .; clone_size: few; cdr3_nt: TGTGCCAGCTGCCGGGCGGACGGAAACACCATATATTTT; cdr3_aa: CASCRADGNTIYF
j_call: TRBJ2-7; v_call: TRBV11-2; cdr3_length: 21; d_call: TRBD2; clone_size: .; cdr3_nt: TGTGCCAGCAGCTTAGACGGAGGACTAGCGGGGGGCAGGAGCTCCTACAATGAGCAGTACTTC; cdr3_aa: CASSLDGGLAGGRSSYNEQYF
j_call: TRBJ2-3; v_call: TRBV7-2; cdr3_length: 17; d_call: TRBD1; clone_size: many; cdr3_nt: TGTGCCAGCAGCCTAATCGGACAGGCAGGATCCGCAGATACGCAGTATTTT; cdr3_aa: CASSLIGQAGSADTQYF
j_call: TRBJ2-5; v_call: TRBV12-3/TRBV12-4; cdr3_length: 13; d_call: .; clone_size: once; cdr3_nt: TGTGCCAGCAGTAAGATAGAGGGGGAGACCCAGTACTTC; cdr3_aa: CASSKIEGETQYF
j_call: TRBJ2-5; v_call: TRBV7-3; cdr3_length: 17; d_call: TRBD2; clone_size: .; cdr3_nt: TGTGCCAGCAGCACGGGGGACAGACTAGCGGGGAGTGAGACCCAGTACTTC; cdr3_aa: CASSTGDRLAGSETQYF
j_call: TRBJ2-7; v_call: TRBV28; cdr3_length: 12; d_call: .; clone_size: .; cdr3_nt: TGTGCCAGCAACCAGATTGCCTACGAGCAGTACTTC; cdr3_aa: CASNQIAYEQYF
j_call: TRBJ1-4; v_call: TRBV5-1; cdr3_length: 13; d_call: .; clone_size: few; cdr3_nt: TGCGCCAGCAGCTTCGGGACCGAAGAAAAACTGTTTTTT; cdr3_aa: CASSFGTEEKLFF
j_call: TRBJ2-7; v_call: TRBV10-3; cdr3_length: 13; d_call: TRBD1; clone_size: few; cdr3_nt: TGTGCCATCAGTGGACAGGGGACCCACGAGCAGTACTTC; cdr3_aa: CAISGQGTHEQYF
j_call: TRBJ2-2; v_call: TRBV5-1; cdr3_length: 14; d_call: .; clone_size: few; cdr3_nt: TGCGCCAGCAGCCGGGACTCCAACACCGGGGAGCTGTTTTTT; cdr3_aa: CASSRDSNTGELFF
j_call: TRBJ2-5; v_call: TRBV9; cdr3_length: 15; d_call: TRBD2; clone_size: once; cdr3_nt: TGTGCCAGCAGCGTATATAGCGGGGGACAAGAGACCCAGTACTTC; cdr3_aa: CASSVYSGGQETQYF
j_call: TRBJ2-1; v_call: TRBV7-2; cdr3_length: 19; d_call: TRBD2; clone_size: .; cdr3_nt: TGTGCCAGCAGCTTCTCCGCGGGGGGGCCCGTGGCTTCCTACAATGAGCAGTTCTTC; cdr3_aa: CASSFSAGGPVASYNEQFF
j_call: TRBJ2-1; v_call: TRBV6-6; cdr3_length: 15; d_call: .; clone_size: .; cdr3_nt: TGTGCCAGCAGTTACTATAGGGTAGGACAAGAGACCCAGTTCTTC; cdr3_aa: CASSYYRVGQETQFF
j_call: TRBJ2-7; v_call: TRBV21-1; cdr3_length: 12; d_call: .; clone_size: many; cdr3_nt: TGTGCCAGCAGCATTGCCTCCTACGAGCAGTACTTC; cdr3_aa: CASSIASYEQYF
j_call: TRBJ1-2; v_call: TRBV28; cdr3_length: 16; d_call: .; clone_size: .; cdr3_nt: TGTGCCAGCAGTTTAATTGGCCGCGGCATTTACTATGGCTACACCTTC; cdr3_aa: CASSLIGRGIYYGYTF
j_call: TRBJ2-3; v_call: TRBV20-1; cdr3_length: 13; d_call: .; clone_size: once; cdr3_nt: TGCAGTAGGTACTCGGGGAGCACAGATACGCAGTATTTT; cdr3_aa: CSRYSGSTDTQYF
j_call: TRBJ2-1; v_call: TRBV19; cdr3_length: 16; d_call: .; clone_size: many; cdr3_nt: TGTGCCAGTAGGCGCGACAGTCAAAGCTCCTACAATGAGCAGTTCTTC; cdr3_aa: CASRRDSQSSYNEQFF
j_call: TRBJ2-7; v_call: TRBV5-1; cdr3_length: 11; d_call: .; clone_size: .; cdr3_nt: TGCGCCAGCAGCCATCTCTTCGAGCAGTACTTC; cdr3_aa: CASSHLFEQYF
j_call: TRBJ2-2; v_call: TRBV7-9; cdr3_length: 13; d_call: .; clone_size: few; cdr3_nt: TGTGCCAGCAGCCGCCAGAGCACCGGGGAGCTGTTTTTT; cdr3_aa: CASSRQSTGELFF
j_call: TRBJ1-2; v_call: TRBV25-1; cdr3_length: 14; d_call: TRBD1; clone_size: .; cdr3_nt: TGTGCCAGCCGACGTACAGGGGATCTGCGTGGCTACACCTTC; cdr3_aa: CASRRTGDLRGYTF
j_call: TRBJ2-3; v_call: TRBV29-1; cdr3_length: 13; d_call: .; clone_size: .; cdr3_nt: TGCAGCGTTGATGTGGAACCCACAGATACGCAGTATTTT; cdr3_aa: CSVDVEPTDTQYF
j_call: TRBJ2-3; v_call: TRBV5-1; cdr3_length: 15; d_call: .; clone_size: many; cdr3_nt: TGCGCCAGCAGCCTTACATCCTTCGCCACAGATACGCAGTATTTT; cdr3_aa: CASSLTSFATDTQYF
j_call: TRBJ1-2; v_call: TRBV10-3; cdr3_length: 14; d_call: .; clone_size: .; cdr3_nt: TGTGCCATCAGTGCCGGACGGGATAACTATGGCTACACCTTC; cdr3_aa: CAISAGRDNYGYTF
j_call: TRBJ2-7; v_call: TRBV6-6; cdr3_length: 15; d_call: .; clone_size: many; cdr3_nt: TGTGCCAGCAGTTACTCACGAGGGGGGTCCTACGAGCAGTACTTC; cdr3_aa: CASSYSRGGSYEQYF
j_call: TRBJ2-1; v_call: TRBV12-3/TRBV12-4; cdr3_length: 16; d_call: .; clone_size: .; cdr3_nt: TGTGCCAGCAGTTTAATAGGACTTGTTTCCTACAATGAGCAGTTCTTC; cdr3_aa: CASSLIGLVSYNEQFF
j_call: TRBJ2-7; v_call: TRBV20-1; cdr3_length: 11; d_call: .; clone_size: many; cdr3_nt: TGCAGTGCTCCGAGTGGCTACGAGCAGTACTTC; cdr3_aa: CSAPSGYEQYF
j_call: TRBJ1-1; v_call: TRBV6-5; cdr3_length: 13; d_call: .; clone_size: .; cdr3_nt: TGTGCCACTCGGGGCAGGGTCGGCACTGAAGCTTTCTTT; cdr3_aa: CATRGRVGTEAFF
j_call: TRBJ2-1; v_call: TRBV6-6; cdr3_length: 16; d_call: .; clone_size: many; cdr3_nt: TGTGCCAGCAGTTACTCGAGGGGGAGGTTGAACAATGAGCAGTTCTTC; cdr3_aa: CASSYSRGRLNNEQFF
j_call: TRBJ2-1; v_call: TRBV5-1; cdr3_length: 13; d_call: .; clone_size: .; cdr3_nt: TGCGCCAGCGGACGGTACTCCTACAATGAGCAGTTCTTC; cdr3_aa: CASGRYSYNEQFF
j_call: TRBJ1-1; v_call: TRBV7-3; cdr3_length: 13; d_call: .; clone_size: .; cdr3_nt: TGTGCCAGCAGCGTGTATATGAACACTGAAGCTTTCTTT; cdr3_aa: CASSVYMNTEAFF
j_call: TRBJ2-1; v_call: TRBV5-8; cdr3_length: 15; d_call: TRBD2; clone_size: .; cdr3_nt: TGTGCCAGCGGCTTGGTAGCGGGAGCTATAGTTGAGCAGTTCTTC; cdr3_aa: CASGLVAGAIVEQFF
j_call: TRBJ2-3; v_call: TRBV7-2; cdr3_length: 12; d_call: .; clone_size: many; cdr3_nt: TGTGCCAGCAGCACCTACACAGATACGCAGTATTTT; cdr3_aa: CASSTYTDTQYF
j_call: TRBJ1-2; v_call: TRBV14; cdr3_length: 13; d_call: .; clone_size: .; cdr3_nt: TGTGCCAGCAGCCAGACAGGTTGGCGTGGCTACACCTTC; cdr3_aa: CASSQTGWRGYTF
j_call: TRBJ2-1; v_call: TRBV27; cdr3_length: 13; d_call: .; clone_size: .; cdr3_nt: TGTGCCAGCAGTAGGGCCCGTTCAAGTAAGCAGTTCTTC; cdr3_aa: CASSRARSSKQFF
j_call: TRBJ2-7; v_call: TRBV12-3/TRBV12-4; cdr3_length: 14; d_call: TRBD2; clone_size: .; cdr3_nt: TGTGCCAGCAGCACGGGTACTAGCGGGTTTTCTCAGTACTTC; cdr3_aa: CASSTGTSGFSQYF
j_call: TRBJ2-1; v_call: TRBV5-1; cdr3_length: 15; d_call: .; clone_size: few; cdr3_nt: TGCGCCAGCAGCTTGGGGGGGTGGGGCTACAATGAGCAGTTCTTC; cdr3_aa: CASSLGGWGYNEQFF
j_call: TRBJ2-7; v_call: TRBV20-1; cdr3_length: 14; d_call: TRBD2; clone_size: .; cdr3_nt: TGCAGTGCTGTACTAGGGGGACTAGTGGGAGAGCAGTACTTC; cdr3_aa: CSAVLGGLVGEQYF
j_call: TRBJ2-2; v_call: TRBV9; cdr3_length: 16; d_call: .; clone_size: few; cdr3_nt: TGTGCCAGCAGCGTAGGCCCAGCGGGCTTCACCGGGGAGCTGTTTTTT; cdr3_aa: CASSVGPAGFTGELFF